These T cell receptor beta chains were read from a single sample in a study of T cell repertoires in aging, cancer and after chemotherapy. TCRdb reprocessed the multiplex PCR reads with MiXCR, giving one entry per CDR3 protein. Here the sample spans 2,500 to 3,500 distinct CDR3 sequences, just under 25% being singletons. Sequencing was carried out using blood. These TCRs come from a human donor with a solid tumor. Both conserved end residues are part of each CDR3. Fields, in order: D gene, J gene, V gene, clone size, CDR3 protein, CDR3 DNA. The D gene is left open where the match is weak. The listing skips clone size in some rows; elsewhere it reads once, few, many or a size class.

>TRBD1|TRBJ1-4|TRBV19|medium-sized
CASSITGTGNEKLFF
TGTGCCAGTAGTATTACCGGGACAGGAAATGAAAAACTGTTTTTT
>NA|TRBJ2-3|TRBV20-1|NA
CSAWTITSTDTQYF
TGCAGTGCTTGGACTATAACTAGCACAGATACGCAGTATTTT
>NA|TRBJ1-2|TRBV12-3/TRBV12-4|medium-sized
CASSLLTSRYGYTF
TGTGCCAGCAGTTTACTCACTTCCCGTTATGGCTACACCTTC
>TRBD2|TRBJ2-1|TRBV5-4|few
CASRTSGSGGYNEQFF
TGTGCCAGCAGAACTAGCGGGAGTGGGGGCTACAATGAGCAGTTCTTC
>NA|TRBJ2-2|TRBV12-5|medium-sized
CASTMGASGELFF
TGTGCCAGCACCATGGGGGCGAGTGGGGAGCTGTTTTTT
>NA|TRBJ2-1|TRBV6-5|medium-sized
CASSPSGTGERNEQFF
TGTGCCAGCAGCCCTAGCGGGACAGGGGAGAGAAATGAGCAGTTCTTC
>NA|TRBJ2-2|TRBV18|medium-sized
CASSPRQGGAGELFF
TGTGCCAGCTCACCACGGCAGGGTGGCGCCGGGGAGCTGTTTTTT
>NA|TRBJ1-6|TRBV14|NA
CASSDRFSSYNSPLHF
TGTGCCAGCAGCGACAGGTTCAGCTCCTATAATTCACCCCTCCACTTT
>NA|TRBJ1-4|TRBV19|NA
CASTSREEEKLFF
TGTGCCAGTACCTCCCGGGAGGAAGAAAAACTGTTTTTT
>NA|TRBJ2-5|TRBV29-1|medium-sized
CSVGPQETQYF
TGCAGCGTTGGGCCCCAAGAGACCCAGTACTTC
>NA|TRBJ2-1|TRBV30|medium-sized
CAWSPPLHGVTYNEQFF
TGTGCCTGGAGTCCCCCCCTACATGGGGTCACCTACAATGAGCAGTTCTTC
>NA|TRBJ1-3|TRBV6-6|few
CASSYRALGGGNTIYF
TGTGCCAGCAGTTACCGGGCGCTCGGCGGGGGAAACACCATATATTTT
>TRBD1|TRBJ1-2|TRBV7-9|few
CASSTGEGDYGYTF
TGTGCCAGCAGCACAGGGGAGGGCGACTATGGCTACACCTTC
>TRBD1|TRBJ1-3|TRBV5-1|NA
CASSLVGGTTGNTIYF
TGCGCCAGCAGCTTGGTAGGGGGCACTACTGGAAACACCATATATTTT
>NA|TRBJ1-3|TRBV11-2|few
CASSLVNSGNTIYF
TGTGCCAGCAGCTTAGTCAACTCTGGAAACACCATATATTTT
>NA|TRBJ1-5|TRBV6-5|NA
CARSLKPRDQPQHF
TGTGCCAGAAGCTTAAAACCCAGGGATCAGCCCCAGCATTTT
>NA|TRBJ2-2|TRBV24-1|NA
CATSDENREAGELFF
TGTGCCACCAGTGATGAGAACAGGGAGGCCGGGGAGCTGTTTTTT
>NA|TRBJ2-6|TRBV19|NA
CASSMSGLPLSGANVLTF
TGTGCCAGTAGTATGTCGGGGTTACCCCTCTCTGGGGCCAACGTCCTGACTTTC
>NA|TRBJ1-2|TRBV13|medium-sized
CASGRGVGYTF
TGTGCCAGCGGGCGGGGGGTAGGCTACACCTTC
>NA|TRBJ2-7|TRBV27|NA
CASSFVGKLYEQYF
TGTGCCAGCAGTTTCGTCGGGAAACTCTACGAGCAGTACTTC
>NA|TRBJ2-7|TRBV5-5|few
CASSSLTFSYEQYF
TGTGCCAGCAGCTCTCTCACCTTCTCCTACGAGCAGTACTTC
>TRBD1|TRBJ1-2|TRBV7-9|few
CASSLIRDRAGYTF
TGTGCCAGCAGCTTGATCCGGGACAGGGCTGGCTACACCTTC
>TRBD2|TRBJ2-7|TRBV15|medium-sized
CATSLGTSGDEQYF
TGTGCCACCAGCCTTGGGACTAGCGGGGACGAGCAGTACTTC
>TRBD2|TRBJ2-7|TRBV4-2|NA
CASSQELAGADQVYEQYF
TGTGCCAGCAGCCAAGAACTAGCGGGGGCCGACCAAGTCTACGAGCAGTACTTC
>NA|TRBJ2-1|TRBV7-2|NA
CASSLEVGGYNEQFF
TGTGCCAGCAGCTTAGAGGTGGGGGGTTACAATGAGCAGTTCTTC
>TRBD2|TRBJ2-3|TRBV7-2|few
CASSHRLAGNTDTQYF
TGTGCCAGCAGCCACCGACTAGCGGGGAACACAGATACGCAGTATTTT
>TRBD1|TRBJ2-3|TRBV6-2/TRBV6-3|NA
CASRKQGARADTQYF
TGTGCCAGCAGGAAACAGGGGGCGAGGGCAGATACGCAGTATTTT
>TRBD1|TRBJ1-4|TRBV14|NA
CASSRSGGATNEKLFF
TGTGCCAGCAGCCGGTCAGGGGGCGCGACTAATGAAAAACTGTTTTTT
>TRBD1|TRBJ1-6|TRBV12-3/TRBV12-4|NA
CASCPGQHYNSPLHF
TGTGCCAGCTGCCCGGGACAGCACTATAATTCACCCCTCCACTTT
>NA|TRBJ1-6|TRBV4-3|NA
CASSQGSANSPLHF
TGCGCCAGCAGCCAAGGGTCAGCTAATTCACCCCTCCACTTT
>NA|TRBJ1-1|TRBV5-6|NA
CASSLAGRGAEAFF
TGTGCCAGCAGCTTGGCCGGAAGGGGAGCTGAAGCTTTCTTT
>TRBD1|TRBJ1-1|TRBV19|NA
CASSRQGFTEAFF
TGTGCCAGTAGCCGACAGGGTTTCACTGAAGCTTTCTTT
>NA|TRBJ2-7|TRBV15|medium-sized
CATSRTGTEQYF
TGTGCCACCAGCAGAACAGGAACCGAGCAGTACTTC
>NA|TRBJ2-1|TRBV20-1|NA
CSAGSQGQSYNEQFF
TGCAGTGCTGGTAGCCAGGGCCAATCCTACAATGAGCAGTTCTTC
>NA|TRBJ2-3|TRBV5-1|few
CASSLAGYSTDTQYF
TGCGCCAGCAGCTTGGCCGGTTACAGCACAGATACGCAGTATTTT
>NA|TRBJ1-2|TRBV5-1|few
CASSLGNRASGYTF
TGCGCCAGCAGCTTGGGAAACAGGGCAAGCGGCTACACCTTC
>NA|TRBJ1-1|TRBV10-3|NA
CAIRPDRGADTEAFF
TGTGCCATCAGACCCGACAGAGGGGCAGACACTGAAGCTTTCTTT
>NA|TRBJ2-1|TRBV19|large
CASSSTASYNEQFF
TGTGCCAGTAGTTCGACAGCCTCCTACAATGAGCAGTTCTTC
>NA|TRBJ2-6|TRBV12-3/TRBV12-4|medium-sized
CASSPDREGNVLTF
TGTGCCAGCAGTCCGGACAGGGAGGGCAACGTCCTGACTTTC
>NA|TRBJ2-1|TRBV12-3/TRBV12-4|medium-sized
CASSLRLDNEQFF
TGTGCCAGCAGTCTCCGACTCGACAATGAGCAGTTCTTC
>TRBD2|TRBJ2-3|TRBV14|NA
CASSDFLSGRDADTQYF
TGTGCCAGCAGCGACTTCCTCTCAGGGAGGGACGCAGATACGCAGTATTTT
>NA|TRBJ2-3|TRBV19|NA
CASSMRSGGGTYTQYF
TGTGCCAGTAGTATGCGATCAGGGGGAGGCACATATACGCAGTATTTT
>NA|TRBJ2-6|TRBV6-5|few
CASSPGRSGANVLTF
TGTGCCAGCAGCCCCGGGCGCTCTGGGGCCAACGTCCTGACTTTC
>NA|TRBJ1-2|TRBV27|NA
CASSPQYGAYGYTF
TGTGCCAGCAGTCCCCAGTATGGGGCCTATGGCTACACCTTC
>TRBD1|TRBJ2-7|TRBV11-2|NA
CASSLIFGTGKNEQYF
TGTGCCAGCAGCTTAATATTCGGGACAGGAAAAAACGAGCAGTACTTC
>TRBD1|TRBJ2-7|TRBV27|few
CASSFLGQQYEQYF
TGTGCCAGCAGTTTTCTGGGACAGCAATACGAGCAGTACTTC
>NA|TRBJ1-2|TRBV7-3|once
CASSLTAAYGYTF
TGTGCCAGCAGCTTAACCGCAGCCTATGGCTACACCTTC
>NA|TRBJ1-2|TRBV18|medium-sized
CASSPPLVQGRNTF
TGTGCCAGCTCACCACCGTTAGTCCAAGGCCGCAACACCTTC
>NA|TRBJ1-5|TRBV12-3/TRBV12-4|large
CASRTGNQPQHF
TGTGCCAGCAGAACAGGGAATCAGCCCCAGCATTTT
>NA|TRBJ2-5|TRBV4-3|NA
CASSQETQYF
TGTGCCAGCAGCCAAGAGACCCAGTACTTC
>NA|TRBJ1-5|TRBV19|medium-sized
CATKRGFNQPQHF
TGTGCCACCAAGAGGGGATTCAATCAGCCCCAGCATTTT
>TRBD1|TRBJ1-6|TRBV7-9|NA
CASSRITGALLNSPLHF
TGTGCCAGCAGCCGGATAACAGGGGCCCTCCTCAATTCACCCCTCCACTTT